This TCR beta chain is from a study of OX40 agonist ivuxolimab in advanced cancers. Study-level background: Cancers in dose escalation were hepatocellular, melanoma, renal cell and head and neck. Earlier treatment with anti-PD-1, anti-PD-L1 or anti-CTLA-4 was permitted, and 35% to 45% had received some. General study findings and limits: The mean number of expanded clones was higher in CD8+ T cells than in CD4+. At 0.1 to 3.0 mg/kg and by week 6, CD4+ and CD8+ T cells in the blood had expanded clonally.

About this clone itself: Its antigen is unidentified.

The table came from immunoSEQ multiplex PCR; TCRdb's copy has only in-frame clones and leaves some out. The sample has 96,000 or so clones; 84% are singletons. Germline CDR1 reads SGHRS; CDR2 reads YFSETQ. This CDR3 is built from 15 residues. Trimming removed 4 bases at V and 0 bases at J, with 13 bases between. The sample here was CD4+ or CD8+ T cells sorted from blood, taken in a trial of the OX40 agonist ivuxolimab. The V call is TRBV5-1, the J call TRBJ1-1, with D unresolved. This sequence was found in an adult with an advanced solid tumor such as melanoma, head and neck, liver or kidney cancer. CDR3 in DNA: TGCGCCAGCAGCCCGACTGGGTTTTTGAACACTGAAGCTTTCTTT. Its translation is CASSPTGFLNTEAFF.